The 30 T cell receptor beta chains reported below all come from one sample, sequenced in a study of early T cells in non-severe SARS-CoV-2 infection. Each CDR3 protein is one row after TCRdb ran MiXCR on the 5' RACE reads. The data contain roughly 67,000 distinct CDR3 sequences, 12% of them singletons. Sequencing was carried out using whole blood. The receptors were sampled from an adult who was a healthcare worker with PCR-confirmed SARS-CoV-2 infection or an uninfected control (not recorded which).

This chain connects TRBV7-2 to TRBJ1-5, with D maybe TRBD1 (5 bases). Germline assignment: CDR1 SGHTA and CDR2 FQGNSA. The CDR3 is 17 amino acids. V lost 1 base, J lost 1 base, and 14 bases lay in between. Here the CDR3 reads CASSLGVGRTSNQPQHF. The CDR3 nucleotides are TGTGCCAGCAGCTTAGGGGTTGGACGGACAAGCAATCAGCCCCAGCATTTT.

This clonotype was counted many times. This chain uses TRBV6-6 with TRBJ1-1; D is possibly TRBD1 (5 bases). Germline V gives CDR1 MNHNY, CDR2 SVGAGI (reference sequence). The V gene lost 7 bases and the J gene lost 4 bases, with 13 bases spanning the gap. The CDR3 spans 13 residues. Written as DNA, the CDR3 is TGTGCCAGCACCACAACGAGGGGCACTGAAGCTTTCTTT. It specifies CASTTTRGTEAFF.

This clonotype showed up just a few times. This chain connects TRBV19 to TRBJ2-7, with D possibly being TRBD1 (6 bases). The CDR3 extends over 14 amino acids. Germline V CDR1 and CDR2: LNHDA, SQIVND (reference sequence). The V and J ends lost 5 bases and 2 bases respectively, with 13 bases between them. The CDR3 region is CASSPGDTAYEQYF. In nucleotides, the CDR3 is TGTGCCAGTAGTCCAGGGGATACGGCCTACGAGCAGTACTTC. The full variable domain, with the rest looked up from reference TRBV19 and TRBJ2-7, is DGGITQSPKYLFRKEGQNVTLSCEQNLNHDAMYWYRQDPGQGLRLIYYSQIVNDFQKGDIAEGYSVSREKKESFPLTVTSAQKNPTAFYLCASSPGDTAYEQYFGPGTRLTVT.

The chain employs TRBV6-1 and TRBJ2-7; D is ambiguous. The CDR3 is 14 residues long. Trimming shortened V by 4 bases and J by 0 bases, and 10 bases separated the two germline ends. Germline loops: CDR1 MNHNS, CDR2 SASEGT. In DNA, the CDR3 is TGTGCCAGCAGTGCTGTCCGGGTCTCCTACGAGCAGTACTTC. It encodes CASSAVRVSYEQYF.

Only a few counts were recorded for this clonotype. The chain is built from TRBV6-5 and TRBJ2-7, with D maybe TRBD1 (6 bases). Germline assignment: CDR1 MNHEY and CDR2 SVGAGI. The CDR3 covers 14 residues. The V and J ends lost 2 bases and 3 bases respectively, with 11 bases between them. CDR3 in amino acids: CASSYRGQNYEQYF. The CDR3 coding sequence is TGTGCCAGCAGTTACCGCGGACAGAACTACGAGCAGTACTTC.

The chain has TRBV7-3 and TRBJ2-7; D may correspond to TRBD1 or TRBD2 (5 bases each). CDR1 SGHTA and CDR2 FQGTGA come from the germline V gene. The V end was cut by 3 bases, the J end by 2 bases, with 8 bases between. The CDR3 extends over 13 amino acids. The CDR3, as DNA: TGTGCCAGCAGCTTGGGGGAAGCCTACGAGCAGTACTTC. Amino acid sequence: CASSLGEAYEQYF.

This chain's CDR3 is CAIPQPRVGTEQFF. The CDR3 nucleotides read TGTGCCATCCCACAACCGAGGGTGGGGACCGAGCAGTTCTTC. This chain joins TRBV21-1 and TRBJ2-1; the D segment call TRBD1 is taken from the table without a DNA check. TRBV21-1 is termed a pseudogene. There are 14 residues in the CDR3.

This clonotype was counted between two and nine times. V and J are TRBV12-3 or TRBV12-4 and TRBJ1-4; no firm D call. This CDR3 has 13 amino acids. V was pared by 5 bases and J by 0 bases, with 4 bases between. The CDR3 DNA sequence: TGTGCCAGCAGTCTGGCAACTAATGAAAAACTGTTTTTT. It yields the protein CASSLATNEKLFF.

This clonotype has a handful of counts. V usage is TRBV18 and J usage is TRBJ2-6; D gene ambiguous. This CDR3 contains 14 residues. Germline CDR1 KGHSH, CDR2 LQKENI. V lost 9 bases and J 0 bases, leaving 9 bases between the germline ends. CDR3 residues: CASSVPSGANVLTF. CDR3 coding DNA: TGTGCCAGTTCCGTCCCCTCTGGGGCCAACGTCCTGACTTTC. The variable domain in full, with the rest retrieved from reference TRBV18 and TRBJ2-6, is NAGVMQNPRHLVRRRGQEARLRCSPMKGHSHVYWYRQLPEEGLKFMVYLQKENIIDESGMPKERFSAEFPKEGPSILRIQQVVRGDSAAYFCASSVPSGANVLTFGAGSRLTVL.

This clonotype was detected many times. This chain joins TRBV11-2 and TRBJ2-3, with unresolved D. There are 20 residues in the CDR3. The ends were cut back, 1 base at V and 0 bases at J, with 23 bases in the middle. The germline V gene encodes CDR1 SGHAT and CDR2 FQNNGV. The CDR3 here is CASSLVGPRRFLTSTDTQYF. CDR3 nucleotide sequence: TGTGCCAGCAGCTTAGTAGGCCCCCGCAGGTTCCTAACTAGCACAGATACGCAGTATTTT.

CDR3 residues: CASSYDFENTEAFF. CDR3 bases: TGTGCCAGCAGTTACGACTTTGAGAACACTGAAGCTTTCTTT. The chain couples TRBV6-5 to TRBJ1-1; the D is unclear. Germline V lookup: CDR1 MNHEY, CDR2 SVGAGI. The CDR3 has 14 residues. V dropped 2 bases and J dropped 1 base, with 8 bases sitting between them.

The chain uses TRBV20-1 and TRBJ2-5, with D hard to call. From germline, CDR1 is DFQATT and CDR2 SNEGSKA (reference sequence). This CDR3 region has 12 residues. The germline V and J ends were trimmed by 3 bases and 3 bases, with 8 bases remaining between them. The CDR3 loop reads CSASPGEETQYF. The CDR3 DNA reads as TGCAGTGCTAGTCCAGGCGAAGAGACCCAGTACTTC.

The gene calls are TRBV18 and TRBJ1-6; no clear D. The CDR3 covers 16 residues. With 1 base removed from V and 7 bases from J, the gap between germline ends came to 14 bases. Germline values: CDR1 KGHSH, CDR2 LQKENI. In DNA form, the CDR3 reads TGTGCCAGCTCACCACTCCCCCCGAGCGGAAATTCACCCCTCCACTTT. It yields the protein CASSPLPPSGNSPLHF.

The chain employs TRBV3-1 and TRBJ1-1; the match to TRBD1 covers 7 bases. V lost 4 bases to trimming and J lost 2 bases; unmatched junction nucleotides: 7. The CDR3 length is 15 residues. CDR1 is LGHDT and CDR2 is YNNKEL in the germline V gene (reference sequence). The CDR3 spells CASSPNRGLNTEAFF. The CDR3 region has the DNA TGTGCCAGCAGCCCGAACAGGGGCCTAAACACTGAAGCTTTCTTT.

This clonotype was picked up many times. The CDR3 nucleotides read TGCAGTGCAAGAACAGGGAACTATGGCTACACCTTC. Translation gives CSARTGNYGYTF. The rearrangement joins TRBV20-1 to TRBJ1-2; D is perhaps TRBD1 (6 bases). The CDR3 extends over 12 amino acids. Trimming shortened V by 6 bases and J by 2 bases, and 10 bases separated the two germline ends. CDR1 and CDR2 from the germline V gene are DFQATT and SNEGSKA (reference sequence).

The V and J genes are TRBV6-6 and TRBJ2-3; no clear D gene. Germline CDR1 reads MNHNY; CDR2 reads SVGAGI (reference sequence). The V end lost 5 bases, the J end lost 0 bases, and 3 bases lay between the germline ends. The CDR3 spans 12 residues. The CDR3: CASSQSTDTQYF. The CDR3 DNA is TGTGCCAGCAGTCAGAGCACAGATACGCAGTATTTT.

This clonotype was observed a handful of times. This sequence joins TRBV11-3 and TRBJ2-7, with D possibly being TRBD1 (6 bases). CDR3 length: 12 residues. Trimming shortened V by 4 bases and J by 6 bases, and 10 bases separated the two germline ends. Germline lookup yields CDR1 SGHNT and CDR2 YENEEA. In DNA form, the CDR3 reads TGTGCCAGCAGCTGGACAGAGAGCGAGCAGTACTTC. Amino acid sequence: CASSWTESEQYF.

This clonotype was picked up many times. The rearrangement joins TRBV29-1 to TRBJ2-3; D is ambiguous. Germline V gene sequence: CDR1 SQVTM, CDR2 ANQGSEA. CDR3 length equals 11 residues. Trimming cost V 3 bases and J 6 bases, with 7 bases left between them. As DNA, the CDR3 is TGCAGCGTTGAGATATACGATACGCAGTATTTT. Its protein is CSVEIYDTQYF.

This clonotype appeared a few times. V is TRBV5-5 and J is TRBJ2-1, with D uncertain. Germline CDR1 and CDR2: SGHKS and YYEKEE (reference sequence). Trimming left V 0 bases short and J 10 bases short, with 8 bases between. The CDR3 consists of 12 residues. DNA of the CDR3: TGTGCCAGCAGCTTGGAAGTAGTGGAGCAGTTCTTC. Its translation is CASSLEVVEQFF.

In this sample, this clonotype turned up many times. This sequence joins TRBV3-1 and TRBJ2-7, with D perhaps matching TRBD2 (7 bases). V was pared by 1 base and J by 1 base, with 14 bases between. CDR3 length: 16 residues. From germline, CDR1 is LGHDT and CDR2 YNNKEL (reference sequence). Here the CDR3 DNA reads TGTGCCAGCAGCCAAGGTCCGGGGGGCGTTTCCTACGAGCAGTACTTC. Its translation: CASSQGPGGVSYEQYF.

This clonotype was found a few times. The chain links TRBV5-1 to TRBJ2-3; no clear D gene. Trimming cost V 4 bases and J 1 base, with 10 bases left between them. The CDR3 sequence is 14 residues long. Per germline, CDR1 SGHRS and CDR2 YFSETQ. The CDR3 DNA follows: TGCGCCAGCAGCCTACCCGCCGGCACAGATACGCAGTATTTT. This encodes CASSLPAGTDTQYF. The variable domain in full, with the rest retrieved from reference TRBV5-1 and TRBJ2-3, is KAGVTQTPRYLIKTRGQQVTLSCSPISGHRSVSWYQQTPGQGLQFLFEYFSETQRNKGNFPGRFSGRQFSNSRSEMNVSTLELGDSALYLCASSLPAGTDTQYFGPGTRLTVL.

The chain couples TRBV7-3 to TRBJ1-1; possible D gene TRBD1, 6 bases. Trimming left V 5 bases short and J 5 bases short, with 15 bases between. Germline-derived CDR1 and CDR2 are SGHTA and FQGTGA. The CDR3 has 14 residues. CDR3 protein: CASSRTGQGTEAFF. CDR3 bases: TGTGCCAGCAGCAGAACAGGGCAGGGGACTGAAGCTTTCTTT.

CDR3 sequence (DNA): TGCGCCAGCAGCCAAGTAGGGACTAGCGGGGGGGCCATGTATACGCAGTATTTT. As protein: CASSQVGTSGGAMYTQYF. V usage is TRBV4-1 and J usage is TRBJ2-3, with TRBD2 matching over 16 bases. The CDR3 has 18 residues. V dropped 1 base and J dropped 7; count of bases not matched to a gene: 8. Germline values: CDR1 MGHRA, CDR2 YSYEKL.

This clonotype has ten or more counts. This chain's CDR3 is CASSPGPSGYTF. CDR3 nucleotide sequence: TGTGCCAGCAGCCCTGGACCGTCTGGCTACACCTTC. The chain combines TRBV3-1 with TRBJ1-2; D not resolved. The ends were cut back, 4 bases at V and 7 bases at J, with 10 bases in the middle. The CDR3 length is 12 residues. Germline CDR1 is LGHDT and CDR2 is YNNKEL (reference sequence).

This clonotype came up many times. This chain uses TRBV11-2 with TRBJ2-7; D is possibly TRBD2 (5 bases). Germline V CDR1 and CDR2: SGHAT, FQNNGV. Trimming pared 5 bases from V and 3 bases from J, leaving 11 bases between. This CDR3 contains 13 residues. CDR3 region: CASSPPGSYEQYF. CDR3 DNA: TGTGCCAGCAGCCCGCCGGGGAGCTACGAGCAGTACTTC. Full variable domain (outside the CDR3, taken from reference TRBV11-2 and TRBJ2-7): EAGVAQSPRYKIIEKRQSVAFWCNPISGHATLYWYQQILGQGPKLLIQFQNNGVVDDSQLPKDRFSAERLKGVDSTLKIQPAKLEDSAVYLCASSPPGSYEQYFGPGTRLTVT.

This clonotype was observed many times. The chain couples TRBV10-3 to TRBJ2-7, with D perhaps given as TRBD1 or TRBD2 (7 bases each). The CDR3 consists of 14 residues. V was pared by 5 bases and J by 2 bases, with 13 bases between. CDR1 is ENHRY and CDR2 is SYGVKD in the germline V gene. CDR3 DNA: TGTGCCATCAGTTACCAGGGGGGGACCTACGAGCAGTACTTC. Residues: CAISYQGGTYEQYF.

V usage is TRBV6-5 and J usage is TRBJ1-3; maybe TRBD1 (6 bases). V lost 6 bases, J lost 0 bases, and 12 bases lay in between. The V gene's germline CDR1 is MNHEY and CDR2 SVGAGI. The CDR3 has 15 residues. Here the CDR3 DNA reads TGTGCCAGCAGAACAGGGTGGGACTCTGGAAACACCATATATTTT. This encodes CASRTGWDSGNTIYF.

This clonotype has at least ten counts. The chain employs TRBV20-1 and TRBJ2-7; TRBD2 matches at 9 bases. CDR1 DFQATT and CDR2 SNEGSKA come from the germline V gene (reference sequence). CDR3 length equals 14 residues. The V and J ends lost 3 bases and 2 bases, in that order; junction bases with no gene match: 5. CDR3 sequence (DNA): TGCAGTGCTAGGGTTAGCGGGGGCACCTACGAGCAGTACTTC. Amino acids: CSARVSGGTYEQYF.

This clonotype was recorded at least ten times. The chain couples TRBV5-1 to TRBJ2-7; D remains ambiguous. Germline lookup yields CDR1 SGHRS and CDR2 YFSETQ. V lost 3 bases, J lost 4 bases, and 20 bases lay in between. The CDR3 contains 16 residues. CDR3 nucleotide sequence: TGCGCCAGCAGCTCCCGCCCGGGTCTGGCGAATTACGAGCAGTACTTC. As protein: CASSSRPGLANYEQYF.

CDR3 nucleotides: TGTGCCTGGACTAGGAGCACAGATACGCAGTATTTT. Its protein is CAWTRSTDTQYF. The chain couples TRBV30 to TRBJ2-3, with unresolved D. The V end was cut by 4 bases, the J end by 0 bases, with 5 bases between. Germline V gene data show CDR1 as GTSNPN and CDR2 as SVGIG (reference sequence). The CDR3 runs to 12 residues.